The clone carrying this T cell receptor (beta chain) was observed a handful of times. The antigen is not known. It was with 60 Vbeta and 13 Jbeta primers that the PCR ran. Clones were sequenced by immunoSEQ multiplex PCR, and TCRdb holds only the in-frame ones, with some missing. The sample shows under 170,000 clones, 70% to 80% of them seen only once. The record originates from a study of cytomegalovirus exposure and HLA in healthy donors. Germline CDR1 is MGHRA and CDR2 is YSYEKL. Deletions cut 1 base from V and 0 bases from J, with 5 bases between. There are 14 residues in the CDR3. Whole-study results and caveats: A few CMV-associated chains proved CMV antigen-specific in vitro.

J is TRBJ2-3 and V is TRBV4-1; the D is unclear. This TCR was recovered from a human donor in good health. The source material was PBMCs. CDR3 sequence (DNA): TGCGCCAGCAGCCAAGGTATCAGCACAGATACGCAGTATTTT. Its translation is CASSQGISTDTQYF.